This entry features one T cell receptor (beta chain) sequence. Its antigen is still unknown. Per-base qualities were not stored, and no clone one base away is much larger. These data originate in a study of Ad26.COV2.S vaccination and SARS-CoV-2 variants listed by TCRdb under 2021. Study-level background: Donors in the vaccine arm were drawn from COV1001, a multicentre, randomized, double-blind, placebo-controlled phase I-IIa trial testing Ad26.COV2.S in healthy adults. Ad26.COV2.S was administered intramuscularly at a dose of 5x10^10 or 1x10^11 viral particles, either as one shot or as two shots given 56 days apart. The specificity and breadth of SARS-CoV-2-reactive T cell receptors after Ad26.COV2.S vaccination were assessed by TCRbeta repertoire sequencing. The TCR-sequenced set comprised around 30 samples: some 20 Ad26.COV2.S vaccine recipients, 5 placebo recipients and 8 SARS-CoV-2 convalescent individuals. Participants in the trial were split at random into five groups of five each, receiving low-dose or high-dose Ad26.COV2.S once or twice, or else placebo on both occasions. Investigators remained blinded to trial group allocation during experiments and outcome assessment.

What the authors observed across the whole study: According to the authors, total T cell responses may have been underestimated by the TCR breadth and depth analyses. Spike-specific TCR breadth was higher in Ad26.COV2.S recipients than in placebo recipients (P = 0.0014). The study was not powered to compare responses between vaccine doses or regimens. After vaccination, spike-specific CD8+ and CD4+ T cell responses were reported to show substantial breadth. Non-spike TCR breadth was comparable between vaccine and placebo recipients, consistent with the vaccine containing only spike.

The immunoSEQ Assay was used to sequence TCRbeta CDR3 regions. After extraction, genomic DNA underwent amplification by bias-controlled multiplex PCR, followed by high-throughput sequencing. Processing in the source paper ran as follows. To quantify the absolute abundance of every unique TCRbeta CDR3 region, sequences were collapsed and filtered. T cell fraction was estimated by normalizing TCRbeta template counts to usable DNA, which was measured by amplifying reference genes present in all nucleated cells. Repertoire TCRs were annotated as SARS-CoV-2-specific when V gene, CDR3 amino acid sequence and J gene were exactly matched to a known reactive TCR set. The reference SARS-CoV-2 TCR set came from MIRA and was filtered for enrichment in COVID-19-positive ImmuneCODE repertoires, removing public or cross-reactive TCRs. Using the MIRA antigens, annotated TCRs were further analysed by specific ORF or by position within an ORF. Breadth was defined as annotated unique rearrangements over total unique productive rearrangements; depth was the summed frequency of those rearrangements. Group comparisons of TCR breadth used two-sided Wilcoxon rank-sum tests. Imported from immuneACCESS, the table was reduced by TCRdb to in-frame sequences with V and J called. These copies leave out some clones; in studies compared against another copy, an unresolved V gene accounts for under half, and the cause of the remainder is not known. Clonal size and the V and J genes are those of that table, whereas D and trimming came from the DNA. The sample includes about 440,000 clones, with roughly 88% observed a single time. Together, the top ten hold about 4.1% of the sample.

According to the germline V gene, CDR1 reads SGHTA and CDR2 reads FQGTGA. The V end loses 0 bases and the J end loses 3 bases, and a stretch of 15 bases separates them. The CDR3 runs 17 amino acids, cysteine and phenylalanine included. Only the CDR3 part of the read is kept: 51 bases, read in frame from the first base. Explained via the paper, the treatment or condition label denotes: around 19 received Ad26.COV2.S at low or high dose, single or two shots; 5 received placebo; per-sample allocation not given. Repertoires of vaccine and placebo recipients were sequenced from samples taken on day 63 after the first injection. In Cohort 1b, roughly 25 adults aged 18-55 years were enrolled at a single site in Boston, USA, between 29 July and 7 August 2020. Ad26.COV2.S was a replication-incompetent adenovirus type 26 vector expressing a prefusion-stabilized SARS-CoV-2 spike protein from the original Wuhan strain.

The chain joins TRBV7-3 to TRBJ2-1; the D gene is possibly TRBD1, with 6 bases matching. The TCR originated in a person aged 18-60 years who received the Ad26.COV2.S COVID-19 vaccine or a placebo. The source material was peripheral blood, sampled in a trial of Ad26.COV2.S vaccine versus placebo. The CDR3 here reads CASSLTPQGFGYNEQFF. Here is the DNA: TGTGCCAGCAGCTTAACCCCACAGGGTTTTGGCTACAATGAGCAGTTCTTC.